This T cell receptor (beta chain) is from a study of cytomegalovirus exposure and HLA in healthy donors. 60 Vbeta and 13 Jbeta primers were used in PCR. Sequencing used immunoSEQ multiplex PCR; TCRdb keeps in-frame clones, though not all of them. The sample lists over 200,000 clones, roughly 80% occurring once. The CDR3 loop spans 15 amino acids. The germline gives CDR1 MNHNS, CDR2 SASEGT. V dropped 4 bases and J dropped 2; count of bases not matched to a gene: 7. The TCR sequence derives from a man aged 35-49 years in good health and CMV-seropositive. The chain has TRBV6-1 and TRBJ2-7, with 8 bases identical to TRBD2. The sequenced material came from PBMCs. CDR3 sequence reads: CASSGEAGAPYEQYV. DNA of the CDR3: TGTGCCAGCAGTGGTGAAGCGGGAGCCCCCTACGAGCAGTACGTC.